This TCR beta chain was obtained from a study of cytomegalovirus exposure and HLA in healthy donors (TCRdb year 2017). For the study in its entirety: An earlier analysis of about 560 of the donors reported roughly 300 Gb of sequence data and 117 million unique TCR beta sequences obtained from about 180 million T cells. HLA typing covered class I and class II loci at four-digit resolution. Approximately 300 gigabases of sequencing data and around 88 million unique TCR sequences made up an early release that covered 640 HLA-typed donors. Besides the first cohort of hundreds of subjects, a separate validation cohort made up of roughly 120 different subjects was used. Of the roughly 390 genotyped donors, around 81% fell in the genetic ancestry cluster associated with self-reported Caucasian donors. Alongside the repertoire data, information on donor age, sex, ethnicity and CMV serostatus was compiled. In a later analysis, previously published TCR beta repertoires from about 640 donors were re-analyzed and high-resolution HLA genotyping was added so that TCR occurrence patterns could be studied. All discovery cohort repertoires had been generated on a single sequencing platform. The T cell repertoires of under 750 subjects were profiled by immunosequencing and related to cytomegalovirus serostatus. A later genetic analysis took genome-wide SNP genotypes for 398 of the 666 donors and used that subset as a discovery cohort. Typing coverage varied by locus: 629-630 donors for A, B, C, DRB1 and DQB1; more than 500 for DQA1; about 570 for DPA1; 400 to 480 for DPB1. Because of strong linkage in the cohort, roughly five DR-DQ haplotypes were treated as single units for association and clustering. The study aimed to test whether signatures of past pathogen exposure could be identified by cataloging public T cell receptors. Across approximately 400 genotyped donors of the cohort, an average of about 250,000 unique TCR beta nucleotide sequences per donor were sequenced, and 15% to 20% of those sequences were non-productive. Rather than using new phenotypic data, the later analysis identified candidate immune exposures from TCR beta sequences and from how often those sequences occurred across donors. To predict cytomegalovirus infection status, the study combined high-throughput TCR immunosequencing, statistical association of individual TCRs with disease status, and machine learning. In an earlier analysis of roughly 600 of the donors, high-throughput TCR beta sequencing was used to judge whether each TCR beta V gene segment behaved as functional or pseudogenic.

The paper's findings and limits, for the study overall: Because the 87-base-pair reads could not distinguish some IMGT-functional V segments, including TRBV6-2 and TRBV6-3, those segments were excluded. A later genetic analysis reported fewer N-insertions in productive TCRs among donors in an Asian-associated ancestry cluster than the roughly 620-donor mean. In vitro tests confirmed that a few of the cytomegalovirus-associated TCR beta chains recognize cytomegalovirus antigens. When HLA alleles, especially DR and DQ, strongly co-occurred, attributing TCR associations to individual alleles was difficult. A group of highly shared sequence variants was considered likely to be a technical artifact of the sequencing pipeline. Because some donors lacked HLA typing at each locus, the association tests relied only on the typed subset. An earlier analysis of approximately 540 of the donors showed that most TCR beta V segments appeared in productive rearrangements either about 90% or about 30% of the time, which broadly matched IMGT annotations. Sequencing depth was assumed to be roughly uniform across donors in the presence/absence analyses, though that assumption may not hold. The classifier was reported to diagnose cytomegalovirus status with high specificity and sensitivity in both the original cohort and the validation cohort. An association between a missense DCLRE1C variant and V-gene and J-gene trimming of TCR beta chains was found in a later genetic analysis and replicated in an independent cohort. The earlier analysis of almost 600 of the donors excluded 15 to 20 rarely observed V segments, including chromosome 9 orphons, because counts were too low. A later analysis reported that several top co-occurrence clusters appeared linked to parvovirus B19, influenza, CMV and Epstein-Barr virus. According to a later analysis, most CMV-associated TCR beta chains appeared to be HLA-restricted, and the HLA associations seemed to be driven largely by CMV exposure. Most TCR sequences were seen in very few donors, while some public TCRs were found in many individuals. A further reported finding was that TCR beta sequences accurately predicted the HLA-A and HLA-B alleles for most subjects in the first cohort. CMV serostatus was the only immune exposure information available for the cohort. According to the authors, the approach could potentially be generalized to other disease states and immunological phenotypes. In a later analysis, the rate of TCR association differed among HLA loci, with DRB1 alleles having the most associated TCRs and HLA-C alleles having the fewest. Compared with equally common non-associated chains, HLA-associated TCR beta chains in a later analysis were more clonally expanded and had lower generation probabilities. Correlated functional status among segregating V segments might reflect linkage disequilibrium, but an unknown experimental factor could not be ruled out. In this cohort, only TCR beta chains were sequenced, and detectable features were limited by the absence of alpha or paired-chain data. At a false discovery rate of 0.05, a later analysis linked about 16,000 TCR beta sequences to specific HLA alleles. In the study, 150 to 200 TCR beta chains were listed as associated with cytomegalovirus.

Of note for this clone: Its binding antigen is unknown. Per-base quality was not reported, and no clone a single base away is much larger than it.

The cohort consisted of some 670 healthy bone marrow donors. Cohort members were all nominally healthy when sampled, although unrecorded immune exposures were likely present. The donor tested CMV seronegative and was one of the 352 seronegative cohort members. Each donor provided a peripheral blood sample, and peripheral blood mononuclear cells were used for TCR beta sequencing. The Qiagen DNeasy Blood Extraction Kit was used to extract genomic DNA from the blood cell samples. CDR1 is given as LGHNA and CDR2 as YNFKEQ, both from the germline V gene. The CDR3 measures 18 amino acids from cysteine to phenylalanine. The sequence is cut down to CDR3 DNA, 54 bases in frame from base 1. Clipping removes 0 bases from V and 2 bases from J, with 9 as the unmatched junction base count. Library prep was done by the immunoSEQ multiplex PCR assay. For the multiplex PCR, a mixture combining 60 forward primers for TCR Vbeta segments and 13 reverse primers for TCR Jbeta segments was used. The CDR3 region of rearranged TCR beta genes was amplified from genomic DNA with a multiplex PCR assay. On the Illumina HiSeq System, the amplified TCR beta libraries were sequenced as 87-base-pair reads. For the original study's pipeline: A later analysis tallied tens of millions of unique TCR beta chains across the 610 or so repertoires, and about 10 million of those chains were shared by two or more donors. A nearest-neighbor algorithm error-corrected the raw reads and collapsed the reads into unique sequences, merging closely related sequences to remove PCR and sequencing errors. Alignment of CDR3 sequences to IMGT reference sequences was used to assign V, D and J gene segments. For a sequence to be retained, a match of at least six nucleotides was required to both a V gene segment and a J gene segment. A rearrangement was called productive if the CDR3 had no stop codons and remained in frame with V and J, and every other rearrangement was called non-productive. Following IMGT convention, CDR3 was defined as the stretch from the second conserved V-encoded cysteine up to the conserved J-encoded phenylalanine. Sequences without an unambiguous match to a single V gene segment were excluded from the earlier analysis of 450 to 750 of the donors. In an earlier analysis of approximately 550 of the donors, V segments were called functional above 56.7% productive rearrangements and were called segregating when the between-donor standard deviation exceeded 5%. To diagnose cytomegalovirus status from the catalog of TCR beta chain sequences, a statistical classification framework was built. V and J gene assignment, in a later analysis, came from comparing TCR nucleotide sequences with IMGT/GENE-DB human TR gene sequences. A later analysis assigned CDR3 sequences and most-parsimonious VDJ recombination scenarios with the TCRdist pipeline. In a later analysis, each TCR beta chain was defined by its CDR3 amino acid sequence together with its V-gene family, and reads lacking a unique V-gene family were excluded. As a way to deal with suspected cross-contamination and a sequencing artifact, a later analysis dropped 450 to 700 nucleotide sequences that were highly shared and had low generation probability. In a later analysis, a clonal expansion index for each public chain was calculated from normalized within-repertoire ranks of inferred template counts. A later analysis computed generation probabilities with a VDJ recombination model fitted to out-of-frame rearrangements, and checked the results against IGoR. Hypergeometric tests were used in a later analysis to score TCR-TCR, TCR-HLA and TCR-CMV co-occurrence, with a repertoire-size bias correction applied to the TCR pairs. False discovery rates were estimated in a later analysis by permuting HLA or CMV assignments 20 times. In a later analysis, co-occurring TCRs were grouped with DBSCAN, and TCRdist sequence similarity was added when clustering was performed within HLA-allele-positive subsets. Repertoires with fewer than 30,000 or more than 120,000 public chains were left out of co-occurrence clustering, as were about five repertoires with anomalous nucleotide sharing. TCRdb provides this immuneACCESS table in a form limited to in-frame rearrangements. Some clones are lacking; in checked studies, under half of them reflect an unresolved V gene, and why the rest are absent is not known. The DNA was the basis for D and trimming; V, J and clone size are from that table. The sample table lists approximately 160,000 clones, less than 80% of them with a count of one. The biggest ten clones account for 0.7% to 0.8% of the sample.

This receptor was identified in a female donor in good health and CMV-seronegative. The specimen was PBMCs. The sequence links TRBV4-2 to TRBJ2-5, with TRBD2 identical over 10 junction bases. The DNA sequence is as follows: TGTGCCAGCAGCCAAGATAGCGAGCGGGGGGGCTTACAAGAGACCCAGTACTTC. Protein translation: CASSQDSERGGLQETQYF.